This TCR beta chain emerged from a study of cytotoxic CD8 clonotypes in ibrutinib-treated CLL. Study summary: Samples showed on average around 230,000 productive templates and about 94,000 productive rearrangements.

Assay used: immunoSEQ multiplex PCR; TCRdb lists only in-frame clones, some missing. The table records approximately 200,000 clones, approximately 68% of them present only once. J gave up 4 bases and V 3 bases, and 7 bases lay outside the gene matches. The CDR3 spans 15 residues. Germline loops: CDR1 SGDLS, CDR2 YYNGEE. This sample comprised PBMCs, obtained after 24 months of ibrutinib treatment. The sequence was collected from a human donor with chronic lymphocytic leukemia. This rearrangement joins TRBV9 to TRBJ2-3, with TRBD2 identical over 8 bases. This chain's CDR3 is CASSASGRGADTQYF. CDR3 nucleotide sequence: TGTGCCAGCAGCGCGAGCGGGAGAGGGGCAGATACGCAGTATTTT.